This T cell receptor (beta chain) was recorded in a study of blood T cell repertoires in COVID-19. On the study more broadly: PBMCs, B-cell-depleted T cells, or T cells provided the cDNA or gDNA that made up the material.

Germline V lookup: CDR1 LNHDA, CDR2 SQIVND (reference sequence). The CDR3 covers 14 residues. Trimming pared 7 bases from V and 4 bases from J, leaving 16 bases between. Some clones are missing from TCRdb's copy, which holds only in-frame ones; the method was immunoSEQ multiplex PCR. Among approximately 150,000 clones listed, almost 85% were seen once. Participants, about 18 to 90 years old, spanned around 25 US areas. Participants' reported clinical history set cohort assignment. The chain carries TRBV19 and TRBJ1-1; TRBD1 is a possible D gene (5 bases). The sample consisted of PBMCs or T cells enriched from blood (not recorded which). The source of this sequence is a woman aged 45-60 years with acute COVID-19. The CDR3 nucleotides read TGTGCCAGTACCCCGGGGGAGGGAAGCACTGAAGCTTTCTTT. Encoded protein: CASTPGEGSTEAFF.